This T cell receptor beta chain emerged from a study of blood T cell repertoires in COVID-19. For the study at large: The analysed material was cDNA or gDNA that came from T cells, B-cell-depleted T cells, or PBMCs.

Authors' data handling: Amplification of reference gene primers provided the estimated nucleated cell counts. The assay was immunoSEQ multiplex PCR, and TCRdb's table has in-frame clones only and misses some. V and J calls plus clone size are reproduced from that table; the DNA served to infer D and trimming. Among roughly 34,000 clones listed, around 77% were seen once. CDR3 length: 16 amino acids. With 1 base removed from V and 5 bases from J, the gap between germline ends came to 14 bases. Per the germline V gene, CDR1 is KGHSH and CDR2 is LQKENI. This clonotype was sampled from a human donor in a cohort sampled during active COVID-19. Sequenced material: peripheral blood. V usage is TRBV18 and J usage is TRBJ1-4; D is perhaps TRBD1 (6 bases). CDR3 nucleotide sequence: TGTGCCAGCTCACCACGCGGGGGCGGACGAAATGAAAAACTGTTTTTT. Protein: CASSPRGGGRNEKLFF.